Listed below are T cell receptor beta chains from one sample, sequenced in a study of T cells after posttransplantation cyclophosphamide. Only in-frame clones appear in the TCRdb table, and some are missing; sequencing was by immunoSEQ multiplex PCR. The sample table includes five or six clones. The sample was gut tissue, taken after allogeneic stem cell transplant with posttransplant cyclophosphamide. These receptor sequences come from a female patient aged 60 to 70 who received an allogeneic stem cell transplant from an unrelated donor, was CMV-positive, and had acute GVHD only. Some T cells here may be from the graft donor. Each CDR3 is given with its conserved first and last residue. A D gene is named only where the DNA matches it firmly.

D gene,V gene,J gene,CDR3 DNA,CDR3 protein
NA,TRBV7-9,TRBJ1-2,TGTGCCAGCAGCTCGATAGGACACCATGGAAAGACCTATGGCTACACCTTC,CASSSIGHHGKTYGYTF
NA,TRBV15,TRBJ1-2,TGTGCCACCAGCCCCCAGGGCGGGGGGTGGAGCGGCTACACCTTC,CATSPQGGGWSGYTF